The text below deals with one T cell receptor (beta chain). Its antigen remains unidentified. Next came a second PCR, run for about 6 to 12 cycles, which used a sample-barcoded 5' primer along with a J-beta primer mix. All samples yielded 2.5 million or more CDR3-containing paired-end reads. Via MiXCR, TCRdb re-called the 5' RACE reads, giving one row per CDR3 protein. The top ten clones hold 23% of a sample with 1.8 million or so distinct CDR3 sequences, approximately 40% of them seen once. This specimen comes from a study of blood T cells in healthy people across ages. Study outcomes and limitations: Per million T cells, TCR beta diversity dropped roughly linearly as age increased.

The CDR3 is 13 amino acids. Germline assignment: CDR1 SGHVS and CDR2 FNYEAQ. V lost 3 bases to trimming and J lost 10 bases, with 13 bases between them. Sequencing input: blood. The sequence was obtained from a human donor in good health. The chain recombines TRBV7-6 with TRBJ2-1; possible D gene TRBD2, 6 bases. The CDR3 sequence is CASSFLTRGEQFF. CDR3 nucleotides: TGTGCCAGCAGCTTCCTAACTCGGGGGGAGCAGTTCTTC. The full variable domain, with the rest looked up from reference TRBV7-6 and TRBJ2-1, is GAGVSQSPRYKVTKRGQDVALRCDPISGHVSLYWYRQALGQGPEFLTYFNYEAQQDKSGLPNDRFSAERPEGSISTLTIQRTEQRDSAMYRCASSFLTRGEQFFGPGTRLTVL.